Following are 2 T cell receptor beta chains from one sample sequenced in a study of shared clonotypes between healthy human individuals. The data were produced by immunoSEQ multiplex PCR, yet TCRdb's version contains in-frame clones alone and is incomplete. The sample has hundreds of thousands of clones; 95% to 96% are singletons. Terminally differentiated effector memory CD45RA+ cells were excluded by CCR7 positive selection of CD45RO-negative cells. Sequenced material: naive CD8+ T cells sorted from blood. The receptors stem from a woman aged 25 to 45 in good health.

This chain connects TRBV5-4 to TRBJ2-1; D call uncertain. Trimming took off 0 bases at V and 0 bases at J, with 10 bases between the two ends. The germline V gene encodes CDR1 SGHNT and CDR2 YYREEE (reference sequence). The CDR3 has 16 residues. The CDR3 DNA follows: TGTGCCAGCAGCTTGGAGAAGTATAGCTCCTACAATGAGCAGTTCTTC. This encodes CASSLEKYSSYNEQFF.

V usage is TRBV5-1 and J usage is TRBJ1-5; the D gene is possibly TRBD1 (5 bases). Germline V gene data show CDR1 as SGHRS and CDR2 as YFSETQ. The CDR3 is 15 amino acids. With 0 bases removed from V and 6 bases from J, the gap between germline ends came to 13 bases. This CDR3 is CASSLGPGMGQPQHF. Written as DNA, the CDR3 is TGCGCCAGCAGCTTGGGACCAGGGATGGGTCAGCCCCAGCATTTT.